This TCR beta chain was identified during a study of blood T cell repertoires in COVID-19 (dated by TCRdb to about 2020). As for the study more broadly: The collaborator samples originated in the United States, Italy and Spain and spanned the acute and convalescent phases of COVID-19. Sample metadata almost always included a de-identified subject ID, COVID-19 status, age in years and sex. Samples were obtained from the ongoing ImmuneRACE study (first 160 participants) and from about 1,300 subjects provided by 6 global collaborators. Where available, HLA class I and class II types were obtained from metadata supplied by the sample provider rather than from assay-based typing. The prospective study material was composed of cDNA or gDNA derived from T cells, B-cell-depleted T cells, or PBMCs. The repertoires were made available in a free public database intended to serve as a resource for research on the immune response to SARS-CoV-2. Deeply sampled blood TCRbeta repertoires from subjects exposed to, actively infected with, or recovered from COVID-19 were included in the dataset.

Concerning this clone: Its antigen remains unidentified. Base qualities are not recorded, but no much larger clone differs from it by a single base.

What the study reported, not specific to this receptor: The quantity of clinical and demographic metadata differed by source and by participant and was supplied without curation.

The immunoSEQ Assay, a bias-controlled multiplex PCR, was used to amplify TCRbeta CDR3 regions from genomic DNA. The paper's processing steps were these. Nucleated cell counts per sample were estimated from amplification of reference gene primers within the assay. To quantify the absolute abundance of each unique TCRbeta CDR3 rearrangement, sequence reads were collapsed and filtered. For each sample, productive Simpson clonality was calculated as the square root of Simpson's diversity index over productive rearrangements. TCRdb's version of the immuneACCESS table is confined to in-frame rearrangements and falls short of the full clone set. An unresolved V gene accounts for under half of the shortfall where checked; the remainder is of unknown origin. V, J and clone size reflect that table, while D and trimming were determined from the DNA. The sample has around 480,000 clones on record, 87% of them singletons. About 0.65% of the sample lies in the top ten.

Enrolling through a virtual design, the prospective study's participants ranged in age from roughly 18 to 90 years and lived across roughly 23 United States geographic areas. To assign participants to cohorts, the prospective study relied on clinical history that participants themselves reported in a screening survey and a study questionnaire. ImmuneRACE Cohort 3 recovered participants were defined by two consecutive negative NP/OP PCR tests, healthcare professional clearance, or symptom resolution. Each participant in the prospective study had whole blood, serum and a nasopharyngeal or oropharyngeal swab collected by mobile phlebotomists. Participants in the prospective study had the option to provide additional blood draws and questionnaires over an approximately 2-month period. Before DNA extraction, blood samples from the prospective study were shipped at room temperature or frozen. The sequenced sample consisted of PBMCs or T cells enriched from blood (not recorded which). The clonotype originates from a woman aged 18-30 years who had recovered from COVID-19.

At the DNA level, the sequence is TGTGCCTGGAGGGACAGGGGGCGCGCCCATGACTACACCTTC. Protein translation: CAWRDRGRAHDYTF. The chain was built from TRBV30 and TRBJ1-2; 11 bases in the middle match TRBD1. V and J are trimmed by 3 bases and 10 bases, and the gene matches miss 10 bases of the junction. From a lookup of the germline V gene (reference sequence), CDR1 and CDR2 are GTSNPN and SVGIG. The CDR3 holds 14 amino acids from the cysteine to the phenylalanine. This entry keeps only the CDR3 DNA: 42 bases, framed from base 1.